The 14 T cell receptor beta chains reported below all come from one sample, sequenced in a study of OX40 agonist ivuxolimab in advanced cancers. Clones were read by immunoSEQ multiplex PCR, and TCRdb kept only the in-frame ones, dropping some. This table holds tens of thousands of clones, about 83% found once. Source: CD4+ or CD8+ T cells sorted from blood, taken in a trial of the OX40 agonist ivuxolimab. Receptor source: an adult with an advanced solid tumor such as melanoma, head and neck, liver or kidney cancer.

CDR3 coding DNA: TGTGCCAGCAGTACAGGGGGCGGCACTGAAGCTTTCTTT. As protein: CASSTGGGTEAFF. The rearrangement uses TRBV6-6 and TRBJ1-1, with TRBD1 identical over 9 bases. Germline V gives CDR1 MNHNY, CDR2 SVGAGI (reference sequence). Trimming removed 5 bases from V and 4 bases from J; junction bases left unmatched: 2. The CDR3 sequence is 13 residues long.

CDR3 sequence: CASSRGNSPLHF. CDR3 coding DNA: TGCGCCAGCAGTCGGGGGAATTCACCCCTCCACTTT. The chain combines TRBV10-2 with TRBJ1-6; D might be TRBD1 (5 bases). V gave up 5 bases and J gave up 7 bases, with 6 bases separating them. The CDR3 consists of 12 residues. Germline V gene data show CDR1 as WSHSY and CDR2 as SAAADI.

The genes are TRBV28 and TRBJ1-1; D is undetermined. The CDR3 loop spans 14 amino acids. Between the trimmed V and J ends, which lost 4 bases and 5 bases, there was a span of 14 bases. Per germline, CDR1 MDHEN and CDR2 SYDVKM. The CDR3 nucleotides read TGTGCCAGCAGTTGGAAGGGCCCGAGGACTGAAGCTTTCTTT. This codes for CASSWKGPRTEAFF.

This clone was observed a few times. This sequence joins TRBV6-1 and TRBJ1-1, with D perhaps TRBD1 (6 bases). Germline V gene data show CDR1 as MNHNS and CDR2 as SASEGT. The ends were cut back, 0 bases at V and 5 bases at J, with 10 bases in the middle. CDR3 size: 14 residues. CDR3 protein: CASSEAGGATEAFF. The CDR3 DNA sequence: TGTGCCAGCAGTGAAGCAGGGGGGGCAACTGAAGCTTTCTTT.

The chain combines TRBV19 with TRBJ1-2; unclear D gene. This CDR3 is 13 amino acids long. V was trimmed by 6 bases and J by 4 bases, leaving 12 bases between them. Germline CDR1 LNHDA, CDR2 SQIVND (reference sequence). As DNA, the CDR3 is TGTGCCAGTAGGTTTCAGGTTGGCTATGGCTACACCTTC. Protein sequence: CASRFQVGYGYTF.

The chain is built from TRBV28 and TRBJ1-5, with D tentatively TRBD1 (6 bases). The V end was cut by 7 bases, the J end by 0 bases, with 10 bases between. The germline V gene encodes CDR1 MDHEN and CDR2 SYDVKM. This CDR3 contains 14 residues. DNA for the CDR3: TGTGCCAGCAAACTGGACAGTAGCAATCAGCCCCAGCATTTT. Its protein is CASKLDSSNQPQHF.

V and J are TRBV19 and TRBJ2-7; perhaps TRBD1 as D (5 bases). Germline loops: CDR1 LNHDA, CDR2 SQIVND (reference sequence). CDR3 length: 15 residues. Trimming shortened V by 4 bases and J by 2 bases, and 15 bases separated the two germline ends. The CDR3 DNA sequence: TGTGCCAGTAGTACTGCTGGGGCCCAGACCTACGAGCAGTACTTC. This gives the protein CASSTAGAQTYEQYF.

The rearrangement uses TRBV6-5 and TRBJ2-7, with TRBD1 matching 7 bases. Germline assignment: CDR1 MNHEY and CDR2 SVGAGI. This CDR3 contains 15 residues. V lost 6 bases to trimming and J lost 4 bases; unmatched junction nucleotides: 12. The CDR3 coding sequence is TGTGCCAGCAGGGACAGGTGGGAGTCGAATTACGAGCAGTACTTC. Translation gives CASRDRWESNYEQYF.

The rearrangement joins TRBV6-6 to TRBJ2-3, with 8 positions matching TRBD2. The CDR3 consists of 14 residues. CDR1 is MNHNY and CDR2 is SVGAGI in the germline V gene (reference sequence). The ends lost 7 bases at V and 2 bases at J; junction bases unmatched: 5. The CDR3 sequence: CASTLSGNTDTQYF. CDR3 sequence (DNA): TGTGCCAGCACTCTTAGCGGGAACACAGATACGCAGTATTTT.

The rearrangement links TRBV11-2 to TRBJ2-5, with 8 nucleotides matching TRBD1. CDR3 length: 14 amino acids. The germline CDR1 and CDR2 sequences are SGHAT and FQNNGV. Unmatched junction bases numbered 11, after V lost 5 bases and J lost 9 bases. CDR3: CASSTSRGRMSQYF. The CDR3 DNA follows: TGTGCCAGCAGCACAAGCAGGGGGCGCATGTCCCAGTACTTC.

The CDR3 DNA is TGCGCCAGCAGCTTGAGCAGCCTCAATCAGCCCCAGCATTTT. This gives the protein CASSLSSLNQPQHF. V is TRBV5-1 and J is TRBJ1-5; the D is unclear. Trimming took 1 base from V and 3 from J, leaving 8 bases between them. The germline CDR1 and CDR2 sequences are SGHRS and YFSETQ. The CDR3 runs 14 residues.

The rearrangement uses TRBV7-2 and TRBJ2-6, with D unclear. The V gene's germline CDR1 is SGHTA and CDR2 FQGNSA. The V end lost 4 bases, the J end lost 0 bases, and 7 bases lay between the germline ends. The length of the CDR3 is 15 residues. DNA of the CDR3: TGTGCCAGCAGCTCGCGTCCCTCTGGGGCCAACGTCCTGACTTTC. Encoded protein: CASSSRPSGANVLTF. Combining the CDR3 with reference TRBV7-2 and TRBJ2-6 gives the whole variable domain GAGVSQSPSNKVTEKGKDVELRCDPISGHTALYWYRQSLGQGLEFLIYFQGNSAPDKSGLPSDRFSAERTGGSVSTLTIQRTQQEDSAVYLCASSSRPSGANVLTFGAGSRLTVL.

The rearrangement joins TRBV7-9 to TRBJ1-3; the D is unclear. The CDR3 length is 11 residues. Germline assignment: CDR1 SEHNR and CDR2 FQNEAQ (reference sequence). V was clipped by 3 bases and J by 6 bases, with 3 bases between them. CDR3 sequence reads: CASSFVNTIYF. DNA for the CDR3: TGTGCCAGCAGCTTTGTAAACACCATATATTTT.

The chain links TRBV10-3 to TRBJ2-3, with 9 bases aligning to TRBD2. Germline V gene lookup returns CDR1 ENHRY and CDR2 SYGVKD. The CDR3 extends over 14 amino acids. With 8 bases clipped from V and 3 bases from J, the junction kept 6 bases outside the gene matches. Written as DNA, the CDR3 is TGTGCCATCTCTAGCGGGGTCGAAACAGATACGCAGTATTTT. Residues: CAISSGVETDTQYF.